This passage covers 32 T cell receptor beta chains from one sample sequenced in a study of T cells in localized non-small cell lung cancer. Libraries were prepared by immunoSEQ multiplex PCR; TCRdb keeps only in-frame clonotypes and omits some of them. This table holds approximately 2,200 clones, about 30% found once. Specimen: normal lung tissue next to the tumor, collected before any cancer treatment. The receptors originated from a man between 40 and 70 years old with stage III lung adenocarcinoma.

Within the sample, this clone is medium-sized. In DNA, the CDR3 is TGTGCCAGCAGCACCACAACCGGGACGGAGACCCAGTACTTC. This codes for CASSTTTGTETQYF. The rearrangement links TRBV11-3 to TRBJ2-5, with D perhaps TRBD1 or TRBD2 (5 bases each). V dropped 5 bases and J dropped 5 bases, with 15 bases sitting between them. The CDR3 contains 14 residues. The germline V gene has CDR1 SGHNT and CDR2 YENEEA.

This rearrangement joins TRBV5-1 to TRBJ1-3, with D possibly matching TRBD1 (5 bases). CDR1 and CDR2 from the germline V gene are SGHRS and YFSETQ. The V and J ends lost 2 bases and 4 bases respectively, with 13 bases between them. The CDR3 contains 15 residues. CDR3 sequence (DNA): TGCGCCAGCAGCTTCGCAGGGACCGACGGAAACACCATATATTTT. The encoded protein is CASSFAGTDGNTIYF. Full variable domain (outside the CDR3, taken from reference TRBV5-1 and TRBJ1-3): KAGVTQTPRYLIKTRGQQVTLSCSPISGHRSVSWYQQTPGQGLQFLFEYFSETQRNKGNFPGRFSGRQFSNSRSEMNVSTLELGDSALYLCASSFAGTDGNTIYFGEGSWLTVV.

This clone was observed at least ten times. This rearrangement joins TRBV2 to TRBJ2-5; TRBD2 might be the D (5 bases). V gave up 0 bases and J gave up 4 bases, with 12 bases separating them. The CDR3 contains 15 residues. Germline V gene sequence: CDR1 SNHLY, CDR2 FYNNEI. For the CDR3, the DNA is TGTGCCAGCAGTGAAGCGCTTCTGGGAGCAGAGACCCAGTACTTC. It is translated as CASSEALLGAETQYF.

The V and J genes are TRBV18 and TRBJ1-1, with no clear D. The V gene's germline CDR1 is KGHSH and CDR2 LQKENI. The CDR3 extends over 12 amino acids. Trimming stripped 6 bases from V and 3 bases from J, with 8 bases between. The CDR3 DNA follows: TGTGCCAGCTCTAAGGGAGACACTGAAGCTTTCTTT. This translates into CASSKGDTEAFF.

This clone ranks as large. V usage is TRBV6-8 and J usage is TRBJ1-1, with no clear D. CDR3 size: 13 residues. CDR1 MNHGY and CDR2 SAAAGT come from the germline V gene. V shed 7 bases and J shed 5 bases, with 14 bases lying between them. This CDR3 is CASNTGEVTEAFF. The CDR3 bases are TGTGCCAGCAACACGGGAGAGGTAACTGAAGCTTTCTTT.

The V gene is TRBV19, the J gene TRBJ2-1; 7 positions match TRBD2. The CDR3 has 16 residues. Trimming removed 3 bases from V and 2 bases from J; junction bases left unmatched: 7. Germline-derived CDR1 and CDR2 are LNHDA and SQIVND (reference sequence). DNA for the CDR3: TGTGCCAGTAGTATTAACAGCGGGGCTACCTACAATGAGCAGTTCTTC. Translated: CASSINSGATYNEQFF.

The chain recombines TRBV6-8 with TRBJ1-1; D gene uncertain. The CDR3 has 12 amino acids. Germline V gene data show CDR1 as MNHGY and CDR2 as SAAAGT. Trimming took off 7 bases at V and 3 bases at J, with 9 bases between the two ends. The CDR3 sequence: CASTPPDTEAFF. The CDR3 DNA sequence: TGTGCCAGCACCCCGCCCGACACTGAAGCTTTCTTT.

In its sample, this clone was seen a few times. The chain recombines TRBV28 with TRBJ1-2; 8 nucleotides match TRBD1. The CDR3 is made up of 13 amino acids. CDR1 MDHEN and CDR2 SYDVKM come from the germline V gene. V lost 6 bases, J lost 8 bases, and 8 bases stayed unmatched. CDR3 DNA sequence: TGTGCCAGCAGCCCAGGGGGCCAAGGAGGCTACACCTTC. Translation: CASSPGGQGGYTF.

This sequence joins TRBV14 and TRBJ1-1; 7 bases align to TRBD1. The CDR3 has 17 residues. Germline trimming cut 3 bases from V and 1 base from J; bases unmatched to any gene: 11. The germline gives CDR1 SGHDN, CDR2 FVKESK. CDR3 nucleotides: TGTGCCAGCAGCCATACGAACTTCAGGGGGGGGAACACTGAAGCTTTCTTT. The encoded protein is CASSHTNFRGGNTEAFF.

The CDR3 bases are TGTGCCAGTAGTATAAGGGTGGGGAAGGGGCCCACCGGGGAGCTGTTTTTT. Residues: CASSIRVGKGPTGELFF. The gene calls are TRBV19 and TRBJ2-2; a weak D match, TRBD1 (5 bases). The CDR3 consists of 17 residues. Germline V lookup: CDR1 LNHDA, CDR2 SQIVND (reference sequence). Trimming removed 2 bases from V and 4 bases from J, with 17 bases in between.

This chain connects TRBV18 to TRBJ1-1; 11 nucleotides agree with TRBD1. The CDR3 sequence is 14 residues long. CDR1 is KGHSH and CDR2 is LQKENI in the germline V gene. The J segment lost 5 bases and the V segment lost 6 bases, leaving 5 bases of the junction unmatched. As DNA, the CDR3 is TGTGCCAGCTCCCCGGACAGGGGGCGGACTGAAGCTTTCTTT. This translates into CASSPDRGRTEAFF.

This chain connects TRBV11-3 to TRBJ1-1; D not resolved. From germline, CDR1 is SGHNT and CDR2 YENEEA. The CDR3 totals 14 residues. V dropped 4 bases and J dropped 1 base, with 10 bases sitting between them. CDR3 bases: TGTGCCAGCAGCTCCGACAAGCGGAACACTGAAGCTTTCTTT. This translates into CASSSDKRNTEAFF.

The sample holds a few counts of this clone. V gene TRBV9 combines with J gene TRBJ2-3; maybe TRBD2 (6 bases). CDR1 is SGDLS and CDR2 is YYNGEE in the germline V gene. The CDR3 is made up of 15 amino acids. V lost 0 bases, J lost 4 bases, and 12 bases lay in between. The CDR3 sequence is CASSVGPGEADTQYF. CDR3 nucleotide sequence: TGTGCCAGCAGCGTAGGACCGGGGGAGGCAGATACGCAGTATTTT.

The gene calls are TRBV29-1 and TRBJ2-5, with D perhaps matching TRBD1 or TRBD2 (5 bases each). CDR3 size: 14 residues. CDR1 SQVTM and CDR2 ANQGSEA come from the germline V gene. Trimming cost V 0 bases and J 2 bases, with 10 bases left between them. The CDR3 coding sequence is TGCAGCGTTGAAGAGGGGGACGGTCAAGAGACCCAGTACTTC. Encoded protein: CSVEEGDGQETQYF.

This clone is judged medium-sized (0.01 to 0.1%). This chain links TRBV11-3 with TRBJ2-1; TRBD2 matches 11 bases. V dropped 5 bases and J dropped 9; count of bases not matched to a gene: 12. The germline V gene encodes CDR1 SGHNT and CDR2 YENEEA. CDR3 size: 16 residues. CDR3 sequence (DNA): TGTGCCAGCAGCCCGAAGCTCCTAGCGGGAGGCGCTGAGCAGTTCTTC. Protein product: CASSPKLLAGGAEQFF.

The V and J genes are TRBV15 and TRBJ2-7; 8 nucleotides align to TRBD1. Losses at the gene ends were 3 bases for V and 0 bases for J; bases not matched to a gene: 19. CDR1 and CDR2 from the germline V gene are LNHNV and YYDKDF (reference sequence). The CDR3 contains 20 residues. The CDR3 DNA sequence: TGTGCCACCAGCAGGGGAGTACCCGGGACAGGATCCAGGAGCTCCTACGAGCAGTACTTC. This translates into CATSRGVPGTGSRSSYEQYF.

The chain uses TRBV19 and TRBJ1-1; D not resolved. CDR3 length equals 12 residues. Germline V lookup: CDR1 LNHDA, CDR2 SQIVND (reference sequence). V lost 7 bases, J lost 1 base, and 7 bases lay in between. The CDR3 nucleotides read TGTGCCAGTAAGCTGCGGAACACTGAAGCTTTCTTT. As protein: CASKLRNTEAFF. The variable domain in full, with the rest retrieved from reference TRBV19 and TRBJ1-1, is DGGITQSPKYLFRKEGQNVTLSCEQNLNHDAMYWYRQDPGQGLRLIYYSQIVNDFQKGDIAEGYSVSREKKESFPLTVTSAQKNPTAFYLCASKLRNTEAFFGQGTRLTVV.

The V and J genes are TRBV18 and TRBJ1-2, with 7 bases lining up with TRBD1. Trimming took 6 bases from V and 6 from J; bases not matched to a gene: 7. This CDR3 has 13 amino acids. Per germline, CDR1 KGHSH and CDR2 LQKENI. This chain's CDR3 is CASSPGTVNGYTF. CDR3 nucleotide sequence: TGTGCCAGCTCCCCCGGGACAGTGAATGGCTACACCTTC.

By sample fraction, this clone is medium-sized (0.01 to 0.1%). The chain couples TRBV6-1 to TRBJ2-5; D is undetermined. There are 16 residues in the CDR3. The ends were cut back, 0 bases at V and 5 bases at J, with 16 bases in the middle. Germline V gives CDR1 MNHNS, CDR2 SASEGT. DNA for the CDR3: TGTGCCAGCAGTGAAGCGCGACAAACCGTCAGGGAGACCCAGTACTTC. Translated: CASSEARQTVRETQYF.

The J gene is TRBJ2-1, the V gene TRBV29-1; 10 bases line up with TRBD1. V was pared by 1 base and J by 5 bases, with 11 bases of the junction left unmatched. The CDR3 is 17 amino acids. The germline V gene has CDR1 SQVTM and CDR2 ANQGSEA. CDR3 in DNA: TGCAGCGTTGAAGCACTTACCGGGACAGGGGTAAACAATGAGCAGTTCTTC. Its translation: CSVEALTGTGVNNEQFF.

The rearrangement uses TRBV30 and TRBJ2-5, with 9 bases that match TRBD2. The CDR3 consists of 13 residues. With 2 bases clipped from V and 4 bases from J, the junction kept 2 bases outside the gene matches. In germline, CDR1 is GTSNPN, CDR2 SVGIG (reference sequence). In DNA form, the CDR3 reads TGTGCCTGGAGTCTAGCGGGGCCAGAGACCCAGTACTTC. This codes for CAWSLAGPETQYF.

This clone appeared a few times. The chain is built from TRBV6-8 and TRBJ2-7; possible D gene TRBD1, 5 bases. Germline CDR1 and CDR2: MNHGY and SAAAGT. The CDR3 spans 15 residues. V lost 0 bases and J lost 4, with 13 bases in between. CDR3 DNA: TGTGCCAGCAGTTACTCTAGGTGGGCAGGGTACGAGCAGTACTTC. Its protein product is CASSYSRWAGYEQYF.

This clone rates as medium-sized. V gene TRBV11-3 combines with J gene TRBJ2-3, with TRBD2 as a possible D gene (5 bases). CDR1 is SGHNT and CDR2 is YENEEA in the germline V gene. The CDR3 spans 15 residues. V lost 3 bases to trimming and J lost 0 bases, with 10 bases between them. CDR3 bases: TGTGCCAGCAGCTTCGGAGGTTCTAGCACAGATACGCAGTATTTT. The encoded protein is CASSFGGSSTDTQYF. Together with reference TRBV11-3 and TRBJ2-3, the CDR3 gives the full variable domain: EAGVVQSPRYKIIEKKQPVAFWCNPISGHNTLYWYLQNLGQGPELLIRYENEEAVDDSQLPKDRFSAERLKGVDSTLKIQPAELGDSAVYLCASSFGGSSTDTQYFGPGTRLTVL.

The rearrangement uses TRBV6-8 and TRBJ1-1, with D hard to call. Germline lookup yields CDR1 MNHGY and CDR2 SAAAGT. V lost 1 base and J 5 bases, leaving 11 bases between the germline ends. The CDR3 totals 14 residues. As DNA, the CDR3 is TGTGCCAGCAGTTACTATTCATCCGGGACTGAAGCTTTCTTT. Translated: CASSYYSSGTEAFF.

The V and J genes are TRBV9 and TRBJ2-7; 8 bases map to TRBD2. The CDR3 covers 15 residues. With 3 bases clipped from V and 3 bases from J, the junction kept 8 bases outside the gene matches. Germline assignment: CDR1 SGDLS and CDR2 YYNGEE. In DNA, the CDR3 is TGTGCCAGCAGCGCTGGCGGGGGGCAGAGCTACGAGCAGTACTTC. This translates into CASSAGGGQSYEQYF.

J is TRBJ1-4 and V is TRBV15; 7 bases map to TRBD1. Germline CDR1 LNHNV, CDR2 YYDKDF (reference sequence). Unmatched junction bases numbered 15, after V lost 4 bases and J lost 10 bases. CDR3 size: 16 residues. The CDR3 DNA sequence: TGTGCCACCAGCATACCGACAGGGAGGGTCGAGGGAAAACTGTTTTTT. Translated, it gives CATSIPTGRVEGKLFF.

The chain links TRBV29-1 to TRBJ1-2, with 9 positions matching TRBD1. Germline-derived CDR1 and CDR2 are SQVTM and ANQGSEA. Trimming cost V 4 bases and J 7 bases; bases outside gene matches: 7. The CDR3 runs to 13 residues. CDR3 bases: TGCAGCGTTGTCGGGACAGGGCTTCGTGGCTACACCTTC. This translates into CSVVGTGLRGYTF.

The rearrangement joins TRBV11-3 to TRBJ2-1, with 12 bases matching TRBD2. V shed 6 bases and J 4 bases; nucleotides not matched to a gene: 13. There are 18 residues in the CDR3. Germline CDR1 reads SGHNT; CDR2 reads YENEEA. The CDR3 reads CASRTSGRRGPGYNEQFF. Written as DNA, the CDR3 is TGTGCCAGCAGGACTAGCGGGAGAAGGGGCCCGGGATACAATGAGCAGTTCTTC. Looking up the rest from reference TRBV11-3 and TRBJ2-1 gives the full variable domain: EAGVVQSPRYKIIEKKQPVAFWCNPISGHNTLYWYLQNLGQGPELLIRYENEEAVDDSQLPKDRFSAERLKGVDSTLKIQPAELGDSAVYLCASRTSGRRGPGYNEQFFGPGTRLTVL.

The chain joins TRBV19 to TRBJ1-2, with 9 nucleotides matching TRBD1. This CDR3 contains 14 residues. From germline, CDR1 is LNHDA and CDR2 SQIVND (reference sequence). The V gene end was trimmed by 7 bases and the J gene end by 5 bases; junction bases not matched to a gene: 8. DNA of the CDR3: TGTGCCAGTATTCCGGGACAGGGTGGGTATGGCTACACCTTC. This sequence encodes CASIPGQGGYGYTF. Drawing the rest from reference TRBV19 and TRBJ1-2, the complete variable domain is DGGITQSPKYLFRKEGQNVTLSCEQNLNHDAMYWYRQDPGQGLRLIYYSQIVNDFQKGDIAEGYSVSREKKESFPLTVTSAQKNPTAFYLCASIPGQGGYGYTFGSGTRLTVV.

This clone has only a few counts. The chain combines TRBV11-3 with TRBJ1-2; the match to TRBD1 covers 7 bases. With V trimmed by 7 bases and J by 1 base, 18 bases remained unmatched. Germline assignment: CDR1 SGHNT and CDR2 YENEEA. The CDR3 loop spans 18 amino acids. The CDR3 nucleotides read TGTGCCAGCACCTCTGTCCAAGGGGACAGAAGCTATAACTATGGCTACACCTTC. It codes for CASTSVQGDRSYNYGYTF. Looking up the rest from reference TRBV11-3 and TRBJ1-2 gives the full variable domain: EAGVVQSPRYKIIEKKQPVAFWCNPISGHNTLYWYLQNLGQGPELLIRYENEEAVDDSQLPKDRFSAERLKGVDSTLKIQPAELGDSAVYLCASTSVQGDRSYNYGYTFGSGTRLTVV.

In this sample, this clone turned up a few times. The J gene is TRBJ1-1, the V gene TRBV11-3; D is unclear. Germline lookup yields CDR1 SGHNT and CDR2 YENEEA. Between the trimmed V and J ends, which lost 2 bases and 3 bases, there was a span of 10 bases. This CDR3 region has 14 residues. CDR3 sequence: CASSLKGKDTEAFF. CDR3 DNA sequence: TGTGCCAGCAGCTTAAAGGGTAAGGACACTGAAGCTTTCTTT.

This clone was picked up a small number of times. The gene calls are TRBV9 and TRBJ1-2; no definite D call. The CDR3 contains 12 residues. Trimming removed 3 bases at V and 3 bases at J, with 6 bases between. The germline V gene encodes CDR1 SGDLS and CDR2 YYNGEE. CDR3 protein: CASSATDYGYTF. DNA of the CDR3: TGTGCCAGCAGCGCCACGGACTATGGCTACACCTTC.